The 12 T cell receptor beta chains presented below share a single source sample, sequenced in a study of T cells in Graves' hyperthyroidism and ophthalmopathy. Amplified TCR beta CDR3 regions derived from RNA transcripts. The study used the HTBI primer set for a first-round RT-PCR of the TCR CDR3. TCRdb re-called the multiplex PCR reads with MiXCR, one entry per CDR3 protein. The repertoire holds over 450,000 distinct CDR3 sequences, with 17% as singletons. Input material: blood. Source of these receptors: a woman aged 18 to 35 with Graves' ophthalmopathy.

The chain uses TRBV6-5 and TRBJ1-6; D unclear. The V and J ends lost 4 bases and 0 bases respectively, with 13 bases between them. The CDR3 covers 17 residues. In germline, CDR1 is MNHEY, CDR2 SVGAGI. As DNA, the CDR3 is TGTGCCAGCAGTTTGACTAGCGGGAGCTCCTATAATTCACCCCTCCACTTT. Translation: CASSLTSGSSYNSPLHF.

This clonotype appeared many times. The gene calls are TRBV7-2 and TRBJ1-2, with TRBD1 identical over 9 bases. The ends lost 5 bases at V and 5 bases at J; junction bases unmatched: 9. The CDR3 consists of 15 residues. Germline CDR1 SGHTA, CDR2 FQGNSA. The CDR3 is CASSPGDRDSYGYTF. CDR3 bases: TGTGCCAGCAGCCCCGGGGACAGGGACAGTTATGGCTACACCTTC.

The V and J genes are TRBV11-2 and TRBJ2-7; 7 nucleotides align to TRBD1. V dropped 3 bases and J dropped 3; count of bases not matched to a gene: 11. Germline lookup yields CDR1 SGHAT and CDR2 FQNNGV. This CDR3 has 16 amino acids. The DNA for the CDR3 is TGTGCCAGCAGCTTCCGGGACAGTTGGTTCGACTACGAGCAGTACTTC. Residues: CASSFRDSWFDYEQYF. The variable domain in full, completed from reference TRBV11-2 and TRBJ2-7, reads EAGVAQSPRYKIIEKRQSVAFWCNPISGHATLYWYQQILGQGPKLLIQFQNNGVVDDSQLPKDRFSAERLKGVDSTLKIQPAKLEDSAVYLCASSFRDSWFDYEQYFGPGTRLTVT.

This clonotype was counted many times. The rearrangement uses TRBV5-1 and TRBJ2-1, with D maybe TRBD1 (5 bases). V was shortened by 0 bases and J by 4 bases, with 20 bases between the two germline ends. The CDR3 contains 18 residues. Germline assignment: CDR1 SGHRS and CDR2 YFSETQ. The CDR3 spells CASSLEFPGRDPYNEQFF. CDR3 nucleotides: TGCGCCAGCAGCTTGGAATTCCCCGGCAGGGATCCTTACAATGAGCAGTTCTTC.

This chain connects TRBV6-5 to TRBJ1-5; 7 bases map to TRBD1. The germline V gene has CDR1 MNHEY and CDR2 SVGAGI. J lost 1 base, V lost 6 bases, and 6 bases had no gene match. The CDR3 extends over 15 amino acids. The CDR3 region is CASSPGQLSNQPQHF. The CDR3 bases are TGTGCCAGCAGCCCGGGACAGTTAAGCAATCAGCCCCAGCATTTT.

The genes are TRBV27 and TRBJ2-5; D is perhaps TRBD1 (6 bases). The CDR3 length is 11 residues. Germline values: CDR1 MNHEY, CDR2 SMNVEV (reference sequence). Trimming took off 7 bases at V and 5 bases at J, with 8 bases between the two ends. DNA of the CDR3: TGTGCCAGCATCAGGGGCGAGACCCAGTACTTC. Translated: CASIRGETQYF.

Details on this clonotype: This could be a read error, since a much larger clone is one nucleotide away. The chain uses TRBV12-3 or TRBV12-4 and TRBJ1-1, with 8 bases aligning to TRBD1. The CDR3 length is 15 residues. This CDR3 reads CASSLADREYTEASF. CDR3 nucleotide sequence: TGTGCCAGCAGTTTAGCGGACAGGGAATACACTGAAGCTTCCTTT.

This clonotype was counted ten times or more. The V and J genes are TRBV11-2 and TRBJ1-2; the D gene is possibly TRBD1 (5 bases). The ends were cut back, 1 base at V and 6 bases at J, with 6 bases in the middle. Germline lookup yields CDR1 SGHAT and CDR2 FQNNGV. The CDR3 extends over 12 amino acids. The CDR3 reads CASSLVRDGYTF. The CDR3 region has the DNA TGTGCCAGCAGCTTAGTCAGGGATGGCTACACCTTC. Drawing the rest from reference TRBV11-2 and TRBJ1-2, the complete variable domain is EAGVAQSPRYKIIEKRQSVAFWCNPISGHATLYWYQQILGQGPKLLIQFQNNGVVDDSQLPKDRFSAERLKGVDSTLKIQPAKLEDSAVYLCASSLVRDGYTFGSGTRLTVV.

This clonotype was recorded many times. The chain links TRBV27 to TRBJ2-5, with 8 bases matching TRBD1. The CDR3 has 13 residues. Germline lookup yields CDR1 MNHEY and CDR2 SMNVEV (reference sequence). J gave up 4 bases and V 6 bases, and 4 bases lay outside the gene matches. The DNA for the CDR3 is TGTGCCAGCAGCTGGACAGGGAGAGAGACCCAGTACTTC. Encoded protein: CASSWTGRETQYF.

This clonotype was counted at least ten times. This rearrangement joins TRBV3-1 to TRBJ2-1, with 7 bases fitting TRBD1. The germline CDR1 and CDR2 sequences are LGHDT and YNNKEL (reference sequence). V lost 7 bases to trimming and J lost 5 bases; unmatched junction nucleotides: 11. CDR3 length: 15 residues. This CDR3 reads CASNSLTGADNEQFF. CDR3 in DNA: TGTGCCAGCAACAGCCTCACAGGGGCAGACAATGAGCAGTTCTTC.

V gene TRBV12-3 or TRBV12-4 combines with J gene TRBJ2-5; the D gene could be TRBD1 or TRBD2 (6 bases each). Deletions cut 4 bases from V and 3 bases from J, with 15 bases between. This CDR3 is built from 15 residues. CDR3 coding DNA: TGTGCCAGCAGTTGGGGGGCGGGCATGAAAGAGACCCAGTACTTC. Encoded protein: CASSWGAGMKETQYF.

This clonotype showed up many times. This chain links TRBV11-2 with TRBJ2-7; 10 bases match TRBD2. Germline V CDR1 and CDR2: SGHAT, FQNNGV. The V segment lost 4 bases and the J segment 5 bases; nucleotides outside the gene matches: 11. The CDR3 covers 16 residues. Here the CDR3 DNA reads TGTGCCAGCAGCTGGAATAGCGGGAGGTTGGGTCACGAGCAGTACTTC. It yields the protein CASSWNSGRLGHEQYF.